The 30 T cell receptor beta chains below were found in one sample sequenced in a study of T cells after yellow fever vaccination. TCRdb recomputed calls from the 5' RACE reads with MiXCR, one row per CDR3 protein. The profile shows 350,000 to 550,000 distinct CDR3 sequences, 15% to 20% of them singletons. Sequencing was performed on PBMCs, taken before the yellow fever booster vaccination. The receptors stem from a young man who received the YFV17D yellow fever vaccine.

The chain uses TRBV12-3 or TRBV12-4 and TRBJ2-5; TRBD2 matches at 7 bases. V gave up 6 bases and J gave up 2 bases; unmatched junction bases: 3. This CDR3 has 13 amino acids. The CDR3 nucleotides read TGTGCCAGCAGCACTAGCGTGCAAGAGACCCAGTACTTC. Translation gives CASSTSVQETQYF.

There are a few counts of this clonotype. V is TRBV24-1 and J is TRBJ2-1; 7 bases line up with TRBD2. From germline, CDR1 is KGHDR and CDR2 SFDVKD. With 9 bases clipped from V and 9 bases from J, the junction kept 7 bases outside the gene matches. The CDR3 is made up of 12 amino acids. The CDR3 DNA sequence: TGTGCCACCGCGGGGGTCCTTCCTGAGCAGTTCTTC. As protein: CATAGVLPEQFF.

V usage is TRBV19 and J usage is TRBJ2-7, with D possibly matching TRBD1 (6 bases). The CDR3 extends over 15 amino acids. V lost 3 bases, J lost 3 bases, and 15 bases lay in between. Germline V gene sequence: CDR1 LNHDA, CDR2 SQIVND (reference sequence). The CDR3 protein is CASSITGIFGYEQYF. The CDR3 nucleotides are TGTGCCAGTAGTATTACAGGGATTTTCGGCTACGAGCAGTACTTC.

Only a few counts were recorded for this clonotype. The chain couples TRBV4-3 to TRBJ1-1; 7 bases are shared with TRBD1. This CDR3 contains 17 residues. Germline trimming cut 0 bases from V and 2 bases from J; bases unmatched to any gene: 9. Per the germline V gene, CDR1 is LGHNA and CDR2 is YSLEER. CDR3 DNA: TGCGCCAGCAGCCAAGATTGGGGGGACAGCTATAACACTGAAGCTTTCTTT. Translated: CASSQDWGDSYNTEAFF.

This clonotype was seen more than once but under ten times. The chain couples TRBV10-2 to TRBJ2-5; weak D call: TRBD1 (5 bases). Trimming removed 6 bases from V and 5 bases from J, with 13 bases in between. CDR1 is WSHSY and CDR2 is SAAADI in the germline V gene. This CDR3 region has 13 residues. CDR3 residues: CASRDGQEETQYF. DNA of the CDR3: TGCGCCAGCAGAGATGGACAAGAGGAGACCCAGTACTTC.

The chain is built from TRBV6-1 and TRBJ1-2; D might be TRBD1 (6 bases). Germline values: CDR1 MNHNS, CDR2 SASEGT. This CDR3 is 14 amino acids long. The V end lost 4 bases, the J end lost 3 bases, and 12 bases lay between the germline ends. Here the CDR3 DNA reads TGTGCCAGCAGTGCTTCGGGGGGCCACTATGGCTACACCTTC. Amino acid sequence: CASSASGGHYGYTF.

This rearrangement joins TRBV7-9 to TRBJ2-1, with TRBD2 matching 12 bases. This CDR3 is built from 15 residues. After removal of 4 bases from V and 6 bases from J, the junction contained 4 bases not matched to a gene. Germline V gene lookup returns CDR1 SEHNR and CDR2 FQNEAQ (reference sequence). The CDR3 DNA is TGTGCCAGCAGCTCTAGCGGGGGGGCGGGCAATGAGCAGTTCTTC. It codes for CASSSSGGAGNEQFF.

The J gene is TRBJ1-2, the V gene TRBV10-3; D unclear. Trimming pared 0 bases from V and 8 bases from J, leaving 10 bases between. CDR1 and CDR2 (germline): ENHRY, SYGVKD. This CDR3 region has 13 residues. The CDR3 nucleotides are TGTGCCATCAGTGAGTCGGGGTTAAACGGCTACACCTTC. This gives the protein CAISESGLNGYTF.

In this sample, this clonotype turned up many times. The CDR3 region is CASSLGPGETQYF. The CDR3 nucleotides read TGTGCCAGCAGTCTAGGGCCAGGGGAAACCCAGTACTTC. J is TRBJ2-5 and V is TRBV27, with D maybe TRBD1 (6 bases). V shed 5 bases and J shed 8 bases, with 15 bases lying between them. The CDR3 has 13 residues. Germline assignment: CDR1 MNHEY and CDR2 SMNVEV (reference sequence).

This clonotype was counted ten times or more. This chain uses TRBV6-2 or TRBV6-3 with TRBJ2-1, with 8 bases matching TRBD2. The CDR3 runs 16 residues. The junction had 7 bases not matched to a gene; V was cut back by 6 bases and J by 0 bases. CDR1 and CDR2 from the germline V gene are MNHEY and SVGEGT. CDR3 DNA: TGTGCCAGCAGAGCGACGAGCGGGGGCTCCTACAATGAGCAGTTCTTC. As protein: CASRATSGGSYNEQFF.

The chain links TRBV6-6 to TRBJ2-5; D call uncertain. CDR1 and CDR2 from the germline V gene are MNHNY and SVGAGI (reference sequence). The germline V and J ends were trimmed by 8 bases and 10 bases, with 11 bases remaining between them. The CDR3 contains 10 residues. CDR3 bases: TGTGCCAGCGGTGTTTCGGACCAGTACTTC. This codes for CASGVSDQYF.

This clonotype was recorded only once. The rearrangement links TRBV18 to TRBJ2-7, with unresolved D. CDR1 and CDR2 (germline): KGHSH, LQKENI. The CDR3 spans 13 residues. V was shortened by 5 bases and J by 6 bases, with 14 bases between the two germline ends. This CDR3 is CASSETSDPEQYF. The CDR3 region has the DNA TGTGCCAGCTCAGAGACATCCGACCCCGAGCAGTACTTC. The full variable domain, its missing parts supplied by reference TRBV18 and TRBJ2-7, is NAGVMQNPRHLVRRRGQEARLRCSPMKGHSHVYWYRQLPEEGLKFMVYLQKENIIDESGMPKERFSAEFPKEGPSILRIQQVVRGDSAAYFCASSETSDPEQYFGPGTRLTVT.

The chain is built from TRBV7-8 and TRBJ2-2, with 9 bases that match TRBD1. The CDR3 covers 18 residues. Per the germline V gene, CDR1 is SGHVS and CDR2 is FQNEAQ. After removal of 4 bases from V and 5 bases from J, the junction contained 14 bases not matched to a gene. Written as DNA, the CDR3 is TGTGCCAGCAGCTACGGACAGGGGACCCAAGGTTTGACCGGGGAGCTGTTTTTT. Translation: CASSYGQGTQGLTGELFF.

The chain employs TRBV7-8 and TRBJ2-1, with 11 bases identical to TRBD2. This CDR3 has 16 amino acids. Germline-derived CDR1 and CDR2 are SGHVS and FQNEAQ. The trim removed 5 bases at V and 2 bases at J, leaving 5 bases unmatched. This CDR3 reads CASSALAGVAYNEQFF. For the CDR3, the DNA is TGTGCCAGCAGCGCACTAGCGGGGGTGGCCTACAATGAGCAGTTCTTC.

The chain joins TRBV5-4 to TRBJ2-1; D gene unclear. The CDR3 covers 14 residues. Germline CDR1 SGHNT, CDR2 YYREEE (reference sequence). Trimming left V 4 bases short and J 1 base short, with 9 bases between. The CDR3 DNA reads TGTGCCAGCAGCCAGGACGGGTCCTACAATGAGCAGTTCTTC. The encoded protein is CASSQDGSYNEQFF.

The V call is TRBV12-3 or TRBV12-4, the J call TRBJ2-4; perhaps TRBD2 as D (5 bases). The CDR3 totals 13 residues. With 5 bases removed from V and 7 bases from J, the gap between germline ends came to 12 bases. In nucleotides, the CDR3 is TGTGCCAGCAGTAAACTAGGGTTGAACATTCAGTACTTC. This sequence encodes CASSKLGLNIQYF.

This chain links TRBV5-5 with TRBJ2-1; 8 positions agree with TRBD1. This CDR3 spans 14 amino acids. J was trimmed by 11 bases and V by 0 bases; bases with no gene match: 7. Germline values: CDR1 SGHKS, CDR2 YYEKEE (reference sequence). The CDR3 region has the DNA TGTGCCAGCAGCTTGGGACAGGGGATCACTAAGCAGTTCTTC. It is translated as CASSLGQGITKQFF.

The genes are TRBV6-6 and TRBJ1-6, with D unresolved. The CDR3 extends over 14 amino acids. The V and J ends lost 6 bases and 4 bases respectively, with 10 bases between them. Germline assignment: CDR1 MNHNY and CDR2 SVGAGI (reference sequence). In nucleotides, the CDR3 is TGTGCCAGCAGCCTCAGCGTTTATAATTCACCCCTCCACTTT. Translation: CASSLSVYNSPLHF.

This clonotype was detected once. The rearrangement links TRBV19 to TRBJ1-2; D is uncertain. Germline CDR1 is LNHDA and CDR2 is SQIVND (reference sequence). This CDR3 has 12 amino acids. With 8 bases removed from V and 4 bases from J, the gap between germline ends came to 11 bases. The CDR3 sequence: CASGPRSYGYTF. The DNA for the CDR3 is TGTGCCAGTGGCCCAAGGAGCTATGGCTACACCTTC.

The rearrangement links TRBV4-3 to TRBJ2-7, with 8 bases lining up with TRBD2. V shed 0 bases and J 2 bases; nucleotides not matched to a gene: 3. The CDR3 loop spans 15 amino acids. Germline V gene lookup returns CDR1 LGHNA and CDR2 YSLEER. This CDR3 is CASSQDTAGAYEQYF. In DNA, the CDR3 is TGCGCCAGCAGCCAAGATACAGCGGGGGCCTACGAGCAGTACTTC.

This clonotype appeared many times. This sequence joins TRBV7-2 and TRBJ2-2; possible D gene TRBD1, 7 bases. The germline gives CDR1 SGHTA, CDR2 FQGNSA. V was trimmed by 5 bases and J by 4 bases, leaving 14 bases between them. There are 15 residues in the CDR3. The CDR3 protein is CASSVTGRLTGELFF. In DNA, the CDR3 is TGTGCCAGCAGCGTGACAGGGAGGCTCACCGGGGAGCTGTTTTTT. Drawing the rest from reference TRBV7-2 and TRBJ2-2, the complete variable domain is GAGVSQSPSNKVTEKGKDVELRCDPISGHTALYWYRQSLGQGLEFLIYFQGNSAPDKSGLPSDRFSAERTGGSVSTLTIQRTQQEDSAVYLCASSVTGRLTGELFFGEGSRLTVL.

This CDR3 is CAISGEGLDTEAFF. The CDR3 nucleotides are TGTGCCATCAGTGGGGAGGGGTTGGACACTGAAGCTTTCTTT. The V gene is TRBV10-3, the J gene TRBJ1-1, with a possible D match to TRBD1 (5 bases). There are 14 residues in the CDR3. The germline gives CDR1 ENHRY, CDR2 SYGVKD. V lost 4 bases and J 3 bases, leaving 12 bases between the germline ends.

This chain connects TRBV20-1 to TRBJ2-5, with TRBD2 matching 9 bases. Trimming took 3 bases from V and 4 from J; bases not matched to a gene: 9. Germline V gene lookup returns CDR1 DFQATT and CDR2 SNEGSKA (reference sequence). The CDR3 covers 15 residues. The CDR3 DNA follows: TGCAGTGCTAGGCACGCGGGGGGGCCCGGAGAGACCCAGTACTTC. Protein: CSARHAGGPGETQYF.

This clonotype has more than one count but fewer than ten. The chain couples TRBV11-2 to TRBJ2-1, with 8 nucleotides matching TRBD1. Germline V gives CDR1 SGHAT, CDR2 FQNNGV. J lost 7 bases, V lost 3 bases, and 5 bases had no gene match. The CDR3 length is 14 residues. The chain's CDR3 is CASSLTGVGNEQFF. The CDR3, as DNA: TGTGCCAGCAGCTTGACAGGGGTGGGGAATGAGCAGTTCTTC.

The chain has TRBV20-1 and TRBJ2-7; D gene uncertain. Trimming pared 5 bases from V and 3 bases from J, leaving 8 bases between. The CDR3 covers 11 residues. Per germline, CDR1 DFQATT and CDR2 SNEGSKA (reference sequence). The CDR3 sequence is CSAGVSYEQYV. The CDR3 nucleotides read TGCAGTGCTGGAGTAAGCTACGAGCAGTACGTC.

The chain links TRBV11-2 to TRBJ2-3; 10 bases match TRBD2. Germline V gives CDR1 SGHAT, CDR2 FQNNGV. The length of the CDR3 is 14 residues. V shed 3 bases and J 5 bases; nucleotides not matched to a gene: 2. CDR3 residues: CASSFSGGQDTQYF. For the CDR3, the DNA is TGTGCCAGCAGCTTTAGCGGGGGGCAAGATACGCAGTATTTT. The full variable domain, completed using reference TRBV11-2 and TRBJ2-3, is EAGVAQSPRYKIIEKRQSVAFWCNPISGHATLYWYQQILGQGPKLLIQFQNNGVVDDSQLPKDRFSAERLKGVDSTLKIQPAKLEDSAVYLCASSFSGGQDTQYFGPGTRLTVL.

This clonotype was counted between two and nine times. This sequence joins TRBV27 and TRBJ2-5; TRBD1 is a possible D gene (6 bases). The CDR3 runs 12 residues. Per germline, CDR1 MNHEY and CDR2 SMNVEV (reference sequence). V dropped 8 bases and J dropped 5 bases, with 12 bases sitting between them. CDR3 bases: TGTGCCAGCGGGGGCTGGGGGGAGACCCAGTACTTC. As protein: CASGGWGETQYF.

This clonotype has just a few counts. The J gene is TRBJ2-1, the V gene TRBV7-2; 8 bases map to TRBD2. The CDR3 spans 13 residues. With 2 bases clipped from V and 12 bases from J, the junction kept 6 bases outside the gene matches. Germline V gene sequence: CDR1 SGHTA, CDR2 FQGNSA. CDR3: CASSLTSGGVQFF. Here the CDR3 DNA reads TGTGCCAGCAGCTTAACCAGCGGGGGCGTGCAGTTCTTC.

The chain recombines TRBV12-3 or TRBV12-4 with TRBJ1-2, with a tentative D call TRBD1 (5 bases). Trimming shortened V by 6 bases and J by 8 bases, and 19 bases separated the two germline ends. The CDR3 contains 14 residues. In DNA form, the CDR3 reads TGTGCCAGCAGCCCTCGGGCAGGGAACAGCGGCTACACCTTC. It specifies CASSPRAGNSGYTF.

This clonotype has a handful of counts. The genes are TRBV28 and TRBJ1-1, with D possibly TRBD1 on 5 matching bases. CDR1 and CDR2 from the germline V gene are MDHEN and SYDVKM. V was clipped by 1 base and J by 1 base, with 7 bases between them. CDR3 size: 14 residues. The CDR3 sequence: CASSLLQENTEAFF. The CDR3 DNA follows: TGTGCCAGCAGTTTATTACAGGAGAACACTGAAGCTTTCTTT.